One and the same sample provided the 17 T cell receptor beta chains below, sequenced in a study of T cells after yellow fever vaccination. TCRdb redid the calling of the 5' RACE reads with MiXCR, one entry per CDR3 protein. The sample holds some 320,000 distinct CDR3 sequences, about 9.5% seen once. Sequencing was performed on PBMCs, taken on the day of the first yellow fever vaccination. The receptors here all came from a young man who received the YFV17D yellow fever vaccine.

The gene calls are TRBV19 and TRBJ2-1, with a possible D match to TRBD1 (5 bases). CDR1 and CDR2 from the germline V gene are LNHDA and SQIVND (reference sequence). V was trimmed by 4 bases and J by 9 bases, leaving 16 bases between them. The CDR3 totals 14 residues. As DNA, the CDR3 is TGTGCCAGTAGTACCTCAGGGCACGGCGGTGAGCAGTTCTTC. Amino acid sequence: CASSTSGHGGEQFF.

To note about this clonotype: A much larger clone lies a single base off, so this may be a read error. The chain employs TRBV5-1 and TRBJ2-3, with D possibly matching TRBD2 (5 bases). Germline-derived CDR1 and CDR2 are SGHRS and YFSETQ. The CDR3 length is 15 residues. CDR3 region: CASSKDSHPSDTLYF. The CDR3 DNA reads as TGCGCCAGCAGCAAGGACTCCCACCCGTCAGATACGCTGTATTTT.

The chain recombines TRBV5-1 with TRBJ2-1, with 12 bases fitting TRBD2. Germline lookup yields CDR1 SGHRS and CDR2 YFSETQ. The CDR3 extends over 16 amino acids. J gave up 7 bases and V 4 bases, and 9 bases lay outside the gene matches. CDR3 region: CASSVLAGGPENEQFF. In nucleotides, the CDR3 is TGCGCCAGCAGCGTTCTAGCGGGGGGGCCTGAGAATGAGCAGTTCTTC.

The chain joins TRBV20-1 to TRBJ2-5; 8 nucleotides match TRBD2. Per the germline V gene, CDR1 is DFQATT and CDR2 is SNEGSKA (reference sequence). V shed 3 bases and J 0 bases; nucleotides not matched to a gene: 9. The CDR3 is 16 amino acids. CDR3 sequence reads: CSASMLAGPYQETQYF. The CDR3 bases are TGCAGTGCTAGTATGTTAGCGGGGCCGTACCAAGAGACCCAGTACTTC.

This clonotype was seen only a few times. The rearrangement uses TRBV21-1 and TRBJ1-5; the DNA was not compared with TRBD1, the D call given in the table. TRBV21-1 is termed a pseudogene. The CDR3 has 18 amino acids. Written as DNA, the CDR3 is TGTGCCAGCAGCAAAATTTGGACAGGGTATCGGAGCAATCAGCCCCAGCATTTT. This codes for CASSKIWTGYRSNQPQHF.

This clonotype was detected a few times. The chain couples TRBV7-2 to TRBJ2-3, with no clear D. The germline gives CDR1 SGHTA, CDR2 FQGNSA. This CDR3 is 15 amino acids long. With 4 bases removed from V and 6 bases from J, the gap between germline ends came to 17 bases. The CDR3 DNA is TGTGCCAGCAGCTCGCCCCCGGACGCGGTCGATACGCAGTATTTT. Its translation is CASSSPPDAVDTQYF.

The sample holds a few counts of this clonotype. V is TRBV6-1 and J is TRBJ2-6; 7 bases map to TRBD1. J was trimmed by 0 bases and V by 3 bases; bases with no gene match: 5. Germline V gene data show CDR1 as MNHNS and CDR2 as SASEGT. The CDR3 has 17 amino acids. In DNA, the CDR3 is TGTGCCAGCAGTGACATGCAGGGGGTCTCTGGGGCCAACGTCCTGACTTTC. This encodes CASSDMQGVSGANVLTF.

This clonotype was observed a handful of times. The chain has TRBV6-2 or TRBV6-3 and TRBJ1-2; TRBD1 aligns across 7 bases. The CDR3 has 14 amino acids. The trim removed 7 bases at V and 8 bases at J, leaving 13 bases unmatched. Germline CDR1 and CDR2: MNHEY and SVGEGT. The CDR3 reads CASISGDRAGGYTF. CDR3 bases: TGTGCCAGCATCTCGGGAGACAGGGCCGGGGGCTACACCTTC.

This clonotype showed up many times. CDR3 residues: CASSGVGDSPLHF. CDR3 DNA sequence: TGTGCCAGCAGTGGGGTGGGGGATTCACCCCTCCACTTT. This chain connects TRBV2 to TRBJ1-6; D is perhaps TRBD1 (5 bases). CDR3 size: 13 residues. Between the trimmed V and J ends, which lost 4 bases and 8 bases, there was a span of 9 bases. Looked up from germline, CDR1 is SNHLY and CDR2 is FYNNEI.

This clonotype was seen repeatedly, ten times or more. The rearrangement joins TRBV7-2 to TRBJ1-2; a possible D gene is TRBD1 (6 bases). V was pared by 2 bases and J by 3 bases, with 7 bases between. Germline V CDR1 and CDR2: SGHTA, FQGNSA. The CDR3 is made up of 13 amino acids. DNA for the CDR3: TGTGCCAGCAGCTTACACAGGGACTATGGCTACACCTTC. This encodes CASSLHRDYGYTF.

The rearrangement links TRBV7-3 to TRBJ2-2; D is unresolved. V lost 0 bases, J lost 5 bases, and 16 bases lay in between. CDR3 length: 17 amino acids. Germline values: CDR1 SGHTA, CDR2 FQGTGA. CDR3 amino acids: CASSLTFVRWDTGELFF. CDR3 nucleotides: TGTGCCAGCAGCTTAACGTTTGTGCGGTGGGATACCGGGGAGCTGTTTTTT. The entire variable domain, with the rest obtained from reference TRBV7-3 and TRBJ2-2, is as follows: GAGVSQTPSNKVTEKGKYVELRCDPISGHTALYWYRQSLGQGPEFLIYFQGTGAADDSGLPNDRFFAVRPEGSVSTLKIQRTERGDSAVYLCASSLTFVRWDTGELFFGEGSRLTVL.

The genes are TRBV20-1 and TRBJ1-3; D uncertain. CDR1 is DFQATT and CDR2 is SNEGSKA in the germline V gene (reference sequence). Trimming cost V 3 bases and J 2 bases, with 5 bases left between them. The CDR3 is 12 amino acids. This CDR3 reads CSARTAGNTIYF. In DNA form, the CDR3 reads TGCAGTGCTAGGACGGCTGGAAACACCATATATTTT.

The chain has TRBV29-1 and TRBJ1-2, with D unresolved. This CDR3 has 12 amino acids. V lost 4 bases and J 5 bases, leaving 11 bases between the germline ends. Germline CDR1 and CDR2: SQVTM and ANQGSEA. The CDR3 DNA is TGCAGCGTTGTAAGCAGCACATATGGCTACACCTTC. This gives the protein CSVVSSTYGYTF.

This clonotype came up a few times. This rearrangement joins TRBV10-2 to TRBJ1-5; 8 nucleotides align to TRBD1. V lost 5 bases and J lost 5; bases outside the gene matches: 2. CDR3 length: 13 residues. Germline lookup yields CDR1 WSHSY and CDR2 SAAADI. The CDR3 here is CASSRQGHQPQHF. The CDR3 DNA is TGCGCCAGCAGTAGACAGGGGCATCAGCCCCAGCATTTT.

V gene TRBV6-2 or TRBV6-3 combines with J gene TRBJ1-2; the D is unclear. This CDR3 contains 12 residues. Trimming stripped 8 bases from V and 0 bases from J, with 7 bases between. Germline lookup yields CDR1 MNHEY and CDR2 SVGEGT. The CDR3 region is CASRQANYGYTF. The DNA of the CDR3 is TGTGCCAGCCGACAAGCTAACTATGGCTACACCTTC.

CDR3 in DNA: TGCAGCGCCAGACTAGCGGGAGCCACAGATACGCAGTATTTT. As protein: CSARLAGATDTQYF. The gene calls are TRBV29-1 and TRBJ2-3, with 12 bases that match TRBD2. The CDR3 is made up of 14 amino acids. CDR1 SQVTM and CDR2 ANQGSEA come from the germline V gene. J was trimmed by 2 bases and V by 7 bases; bases with no gene match: 4.

The chain has TRBV20-1 and TRBJ1-4; tentatively, D is TRBD1 (5 bases). V lost 3 bases and J 8 bases, leaving 10 bases between the germline ends. CDR1 is DFQATT and CDR2 is SNEGSKA in the germline V gene (reference sequence). The CDR3 runs to 12 residues. The chain's CDR3 is CSARNRGEKLFF. The CDR3 DNA is TGCAGTGCTAGGAACCGGGGGGAAAAACTGTTTTTT.